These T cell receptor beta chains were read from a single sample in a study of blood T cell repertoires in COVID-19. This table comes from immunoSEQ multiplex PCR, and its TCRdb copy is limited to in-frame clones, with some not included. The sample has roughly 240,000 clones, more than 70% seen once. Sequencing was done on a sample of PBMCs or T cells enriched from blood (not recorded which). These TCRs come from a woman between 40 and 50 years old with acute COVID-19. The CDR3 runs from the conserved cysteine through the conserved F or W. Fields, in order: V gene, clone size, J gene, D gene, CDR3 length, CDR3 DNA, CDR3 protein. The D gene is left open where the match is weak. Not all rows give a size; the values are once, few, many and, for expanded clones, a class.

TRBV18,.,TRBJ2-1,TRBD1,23,TGTGCCAGCTCACCACCGGGAATAAGGCGGGACAGGGGCCCGTACAGCTCCTACAATGAGCAGTTCTTC,CASSPPGIRRDRGPYSSYNEQFF
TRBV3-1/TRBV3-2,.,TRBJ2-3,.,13,TGTGCCAGCAGCCAGGGACTCGGACGATCGCAGTATTTT,CASSQGLGRSQYF
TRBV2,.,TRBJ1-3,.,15,TGTGCCAGCAGTGCCCAGATAAGCTCTGGAAACACCATATATTTT,CASSAQISSGNTIYF
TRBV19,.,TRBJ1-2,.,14,TGTGCCAGTAGTATAGAATTCAGGAACTATGGCTACACCTTC,CASSIEFRNYGYTF
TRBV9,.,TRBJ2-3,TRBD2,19,TGTGCCAGCAGCGCCGAGACTAGCGGGGGGAGAAAGGGGACAGATACGCAGTATTTT,CASSAETSGGRKGTDTQYF
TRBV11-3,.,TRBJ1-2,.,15,TGTGCCAGCAGCTTCCGCAGTTCACCCACCTATGGCTACACCTTC,CASSFRSSPTYGYTF
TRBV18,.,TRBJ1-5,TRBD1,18,TGTGCCAGCTCGGCAAACAGGGGGCGGCAAGTGGGCAATCAGCCCCAGCATTTT,CASSANRGRQVGNQPQHF
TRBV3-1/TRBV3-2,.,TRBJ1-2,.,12,TGTGCCAGCAGCCATCGTTTCGGTGGCTACACCTTC,CASSHRFGGYTF
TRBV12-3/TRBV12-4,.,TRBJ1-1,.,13,TGTGCCAGCAGTTTATACCTCGGCACTGAAGCTTTCTTT,CASSLYLGTEAFF
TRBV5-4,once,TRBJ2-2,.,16,TGTGCCAGCAGCTTGGCAGGTAACGCGAACACCGGGGAGCTGTTTTTT,CASSLAGNANTGELFF
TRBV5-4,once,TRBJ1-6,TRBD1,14,TGTGCCAGCAGCTTACGACAGGGAGATTCACCCCTCCACTTT,CASSLRQGDSPLHF
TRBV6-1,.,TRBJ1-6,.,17,TGTGCCAGCAGTGAAAAGTGGCCCCCTTCATATAATTCACCCCTCCACTTT,CASSEKWPPSYNSPLHF
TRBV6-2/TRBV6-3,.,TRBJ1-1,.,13,TGTGCCAGCAGTTACCCCGTGAACACTGAAGCTTTCTTT,CASSYPVNTEAFF
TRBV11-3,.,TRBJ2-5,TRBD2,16,TGTGCCAGCAGCGGCCCGGGACTAGCGTTCCAAGAGACCCAGTACTTC,CASSGPGLAFQETQYF
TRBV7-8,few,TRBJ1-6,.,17,TGTGCCAGCAGCTTAGCAATTGGGAGCTCCTATAATTCACCCCTCCACTTT,CASSLAIGSSYNSPLHF
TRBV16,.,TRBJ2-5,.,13,TGTGCCAGCAGTCAAAATTGGGCAGAGACCCAGTACTTC,CASSQNWAETQYF
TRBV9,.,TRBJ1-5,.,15,TGTGCCAGCAGCCAGGGACAATATAGCAATCAGCCCCAGCATTTT,CASSQGQYSNQPQHF
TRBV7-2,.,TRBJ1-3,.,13,TGTGCCAGCAGCCTCCTTAGTGGAAACACCATATATTTT,CASSLLSGNTIYF
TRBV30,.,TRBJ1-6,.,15,TGTGCCTGGACTCCTGGGGGGGCCGGAAATTCACCCCTCCACTTT,CAWTPGGAGNSPLHF
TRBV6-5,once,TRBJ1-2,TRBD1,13,TGTGCCAGCACCGACAGGGGACAGGGGAGATACACCTTC,CASTDRGQGRYTF
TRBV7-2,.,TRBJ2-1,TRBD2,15,TGTGCCAGCAGCTTCCTCCTAGCGGGAGGGAATGAGCAGTTCTTC,CASSFLLAGGNEQFF
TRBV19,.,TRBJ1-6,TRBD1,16,TGTGCCAGTAGGACGACAGGGAACTCCTATAATTCACCCCTCCACTTT,CASRTTGNSYNSPLHF
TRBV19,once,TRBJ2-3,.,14,TGTGCCAGTATGCTCGGGGTTGGCACAGATACGCAGTATTTT,CASMLGVGTDTQYF
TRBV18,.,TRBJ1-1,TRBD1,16,TGTGCCAGCTCACCAAGACAGGGGGATTTTGGCACTGAAGCTTTCTTT,CASSPRQGDFGTEAFF
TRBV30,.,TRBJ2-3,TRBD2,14,TGTGCCTCGCAGCGGGAGGGCCTCACAGATACGCAGTATTTT,CASQREGLTDTQYF
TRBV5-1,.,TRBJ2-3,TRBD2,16,TGCGCCAGCAGCTTGCCACCTAGCGGGCCTACAGATACGCAGTATTTT,CASSLPPSGPTDTQYF
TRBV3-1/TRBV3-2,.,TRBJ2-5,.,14,TGTGCCAGCTTTCGGGTAGCTCGACAAGAGACCCAGTACTTC,CASFRVARQETQYF
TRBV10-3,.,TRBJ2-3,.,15,TGTGCCATCAGTGAGTCGGGTGGGAGCGGATATACGCAGTATTTT,CAISESGGSGYTQYF
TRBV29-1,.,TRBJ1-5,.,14,TGCAGCGTTGGGGGCCAGTCTATTGGTCAGCCCCAGCATTTT,CSVGGQSIGQPQHF
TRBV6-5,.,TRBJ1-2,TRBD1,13,TGTGCCAGCAGTATTAGGGGGCGATATGGCTACACCTTC,CASSIRGRYGYTF
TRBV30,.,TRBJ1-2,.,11,TGTGCCTGGCTAGAGGGTCGCGGCTACACCTTC,CAWLEGRGYTF
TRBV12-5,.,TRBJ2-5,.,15,TGTGCTAGTGGTTTTCAGCAGGGGCGACAAGAGACCCAGTACTTC,CASGFQQGRQETQYF
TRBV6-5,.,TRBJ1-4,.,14,TGTGCCAGCGGGGTGGGACTTCTTAATGAAAAACTGTTTTTT,CASGVGLLNEKLFF
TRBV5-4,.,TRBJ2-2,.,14,TGTGCCAGCAGCTTGGAACCGACTACCGGGGAGCTGTTTTTT,CASSLEPTTGELFF